The T cell receptor (beta chain) under discussion was sequenced for a study of shared clonotypes between healthy human individuals. The CDR3 runs 12 residues. Per the germline V gene, CDR1 is MGHRA and CDR2 is YSYEKL. Trimming left V 0 bases short and J 2 bases short, with 1 base between. In replicate PCRs of sorted subsets, 150 to 200 ng DNA, roughly 31,000 T cell genomes, was used. Libraries were prepared by immunoSEQ multiplex PCR; TCRdb keeps only in-frame clonotypes and omits some of them. The data hold 2 million or so clones, with about 95% observed a single time. Selected positively for CCR7 and CD45RO-negative, naive CD8 cells excluded terminally differentiated effector memory CD45RA+ cells.

The material sequenced was naive CD8+ T cells sorted from blood. The sequence was obtained from a man between 18 and 29 years old in good health. The V gene is TRBV4-1, the J gene TRBJ2-5; the D is unclear. The CDR3 region has the DNA TGCGCCAGCAGCCAAGAGCAAGAGACCCAGTACTTC. Translating gives CASSQEQETQYF.